This T cell receptor (beta chain) is from a study of blood T cell repertoires in COVID-19. Overall study context: Whether acute or convalescent, the COVID-19 samples came from the United States, Italy and Spain.

TCRdb's table, derived via immunoSEQ multiplex PCR, lists solely in-frame clones and lacks some. The sample holds hundreds of thousands of clones, about 80% seen once. Germline V lookup: CDR1 SGHRS, CDR2 YFSETQ. The V gene lost 0 bases and the J gene lost 9 bases, with 7 bases spanning the gap. The CDR3 totals 12 residues. The source of this sequence is a woman aged 40 to 50 with active or convalescent COVID-19. The chain combines TRBV5-1 with TRBJ2-1; D is uncertain. The sample comprised peripheral blood. The CDR3 protein is CASSLVGSEQFF. DNA of the CDR3: TGCGCCAGCAGCTTGGTTGGCTCTGAGCAGTTCTTC.